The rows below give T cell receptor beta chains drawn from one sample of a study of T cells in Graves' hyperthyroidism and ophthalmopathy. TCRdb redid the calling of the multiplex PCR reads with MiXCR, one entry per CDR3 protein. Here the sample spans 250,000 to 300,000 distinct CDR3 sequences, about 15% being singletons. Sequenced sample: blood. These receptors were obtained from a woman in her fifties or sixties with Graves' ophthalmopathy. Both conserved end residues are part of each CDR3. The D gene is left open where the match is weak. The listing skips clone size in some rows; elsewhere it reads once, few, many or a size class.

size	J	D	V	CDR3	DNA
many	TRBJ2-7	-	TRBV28	CASSLGSEAEQYF	TGTGCCAGCAGTTTGGGGTCGGAGGCCGAGCAGTACTTC
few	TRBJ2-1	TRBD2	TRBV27	CASSPRSRSGRRNEQFF	TGTGCCAGCAGTCCCCGGTCGAGAAGCGGGAGGCGTAATGAGCAGTTCTTC
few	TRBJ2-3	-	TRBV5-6	CASSSGPTSTDTQYF	TGTGCCAGCAGCTCGGGACCCACGAGCACAGATACGCAGTATTTT
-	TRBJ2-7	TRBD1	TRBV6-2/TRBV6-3	CASSSTGGSFIYEQYF	TGTGCCAGCAGTTCGACAGGGGGCTCATTTATCTACGAGCAGTACTTC
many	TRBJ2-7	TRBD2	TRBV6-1	CASSPTSGGASNEQYF	TGTGCCAGCAGCCCCACTTCCGGGGGGGCCTCTAACGAGCAGTACTTC
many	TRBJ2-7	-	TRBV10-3	CAISESQGSEQYF	TGTGCCATCAGTGAGTCCCAGGGTAGCGAGCAGTACTTC
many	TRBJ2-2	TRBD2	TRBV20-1	CSASPGTSGTNTGELFF	TGCAGTGCTTCCCCCGGGACTAGCGGGACGAACACCGGGGAGCTGTTTTTT
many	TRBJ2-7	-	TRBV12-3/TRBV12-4	CASRSGSGSEQYF	TGTGCCAGCAGGTCCGGGAGCGGCTCCGAGCAGTACTTC
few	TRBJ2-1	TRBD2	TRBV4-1	CASSLIFREGTPYNEQFF	TGCGCCAGCAGCTTAATTTTTCGGGAGGGGACCCCCTACAATGAGCAGTTCTTC
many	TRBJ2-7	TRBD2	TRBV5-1	CASSLARLAGVHEQYF	TGCGCCAGCAGCTTGGCAAGACTAGCGGGAGTCCACGAGCAGTACTTC
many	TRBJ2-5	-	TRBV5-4	CASSSSGVQETQYF	TGTGCCAGCAGCTCGTCCGGGGTCCAAGAGACCCAGTACTTC
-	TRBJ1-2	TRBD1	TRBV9	CASSDRTGGLEGYTF	TGTGCCAGCAGCGACCGGACAGGGGGATTGGAGGGCTACACCTTC
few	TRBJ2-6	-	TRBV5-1	CASSGPSGANVLTF	TGCGCCAGCAGCGGCCCCTCTGGGGCCAACGTCCTGACTTTC
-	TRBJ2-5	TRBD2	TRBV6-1	CASRLLAGGPGDQETQYF	TGTGCCAGCAGACTTCTAGCGGGAGGGCCGGGAGATCAAGAGACCCAGTACTTC
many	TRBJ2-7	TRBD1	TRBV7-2	CASSSRQGWSYEQYF	TGTGCCAGCAGCTCTCGACAGGGATGGTCCTACGAGCAGTACTTC
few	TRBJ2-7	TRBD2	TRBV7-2	CASSQGPGGAGEQYF	TGTGCCAGCTCCCAGGGGCCGGGGGGGGCCGGCGAGCAGTACTTC
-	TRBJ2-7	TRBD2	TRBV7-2	CASSRNPSGSLYEQYF	TGTGCCAGCAGCCGGAATCCTAGCGGGAGTTTATACGAGCAGTACTTC
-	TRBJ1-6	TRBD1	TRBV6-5	CASSYRQGNSPLHF	TGTGCCAGCAGTTACCGACAGGGCAATTCACCCCTCCACTTT
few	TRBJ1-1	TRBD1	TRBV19	CASSIQLGAGGEAFF	TGTGCCAGTAGTATACAGTTGGGCGCAGGGGGTGAAGCTTTCTTT
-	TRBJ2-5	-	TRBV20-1	CSAMQGAYQETQYF	TGCAGTGCAATGCAGGGTGCCTACCAAGAGACCCAGTACTTC
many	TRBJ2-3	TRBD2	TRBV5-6	CASSPRTSGSRTDTQYF	TGTGCCAGCAGCCCACGGACTAGCGGGAGTCGTACAGATACGCAGTATTTT
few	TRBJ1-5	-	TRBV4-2	CASSQERQGHQPQHF	TGTGCCAGCAGCCAAGAAAGGCAGGGCCATCAGCCCCAGCATTTT
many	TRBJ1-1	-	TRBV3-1	CASSQGLQGPAEAFF	TGTGCCAGCAGCCAAGGATTACAGGGCCCGGCTGAAGCTTTCTTT
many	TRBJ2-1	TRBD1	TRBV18	CASSRGQSFNNEQFF	TGTGCCAGCTCACGGGGACAGAGCTTTAACAATGAGCAGTTCTTC
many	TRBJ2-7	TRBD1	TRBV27	CASKGQGTYEQYF	TGTGCCAGCAAGGGACAGGGCACCTACGAGCAGTACTTC
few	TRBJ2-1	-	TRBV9	CASSPLLGYNEQFF	TGTGCCAGCAGCCCACTTCTAGGGTACAATGAGCAGTTCTTC
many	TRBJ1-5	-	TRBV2	CASSASGKGQPQHF	TGTGCCAGCAGTGCCTCGGGTAAGGGTCAGCCCCAGCATTTT
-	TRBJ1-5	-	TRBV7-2	CASSRLAGGASQPQHF	TGTGCCAGCAGCAGACTAGCGGGGGGCGCGAGTCAGCCCCAGCATTTT
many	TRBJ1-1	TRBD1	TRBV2	CASSKDRASEAFF	TGTGCCAGCAGTAAGGACAGGGCGTCTGAAGCTTTCTTT
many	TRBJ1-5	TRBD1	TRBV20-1	CSARGARGSNQPQHF	TGCAGTGCTAGAGGAGCCAGGGGGAGCAATCAGCCCCAGCATTTT
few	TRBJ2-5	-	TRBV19	CASQGRETQYF	TGTGCCAGCCAGGGCAGGGAGACCCAGTACTTC
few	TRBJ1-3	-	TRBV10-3	CAISPFGDTIYF	TGTGCCATCAGTCCTTTTGGAGACACCATATATTTT
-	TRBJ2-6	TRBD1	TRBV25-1	CASSTGAGANVLTF	TGTGCCAGCAGTACAGGGGCCGGGGCCAACGTCCTGACTTTC
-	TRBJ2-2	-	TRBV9	CASSKGLGNTGELFF	TGTGCCAGCAGCAAGGGACTGGGGAACACCGGGGAGCTGTTTTTT
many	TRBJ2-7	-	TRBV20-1	CSASRDPSPMGEQYF	TGCAGTGCTAGTCGGGACCCTTCCCCTATGGGTGAGCAGTACTTC
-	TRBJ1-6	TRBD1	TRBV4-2	CASSQDLTGGHESTLHF	TGTGCCAGCAGCCAAGATTTGACAGGGGGCCATGAATCGACCCTCCACTTT